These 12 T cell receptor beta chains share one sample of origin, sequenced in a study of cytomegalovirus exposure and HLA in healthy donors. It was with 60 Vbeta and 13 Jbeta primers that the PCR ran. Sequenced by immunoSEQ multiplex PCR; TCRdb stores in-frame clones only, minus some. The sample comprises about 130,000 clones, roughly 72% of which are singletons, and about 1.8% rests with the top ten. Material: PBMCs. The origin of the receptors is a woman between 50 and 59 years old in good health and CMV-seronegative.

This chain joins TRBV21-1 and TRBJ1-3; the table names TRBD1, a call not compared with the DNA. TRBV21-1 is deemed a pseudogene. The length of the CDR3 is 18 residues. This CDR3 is CASSKVEIQQGFGNTIYF. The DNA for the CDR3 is TGTGCCAGCAGCAAAGTGGAGATACAGCAGGGGTTTGGAAACACCATATATTTT.

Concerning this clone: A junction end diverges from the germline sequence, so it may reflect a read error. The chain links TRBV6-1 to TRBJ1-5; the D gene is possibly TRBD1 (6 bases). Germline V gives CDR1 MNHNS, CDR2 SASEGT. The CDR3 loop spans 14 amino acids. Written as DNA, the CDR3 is TGTGCCAGCTTGGGGGACATAAGCAATCAGCCCCAGAATTTT. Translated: CASLGDISNQPQNF.

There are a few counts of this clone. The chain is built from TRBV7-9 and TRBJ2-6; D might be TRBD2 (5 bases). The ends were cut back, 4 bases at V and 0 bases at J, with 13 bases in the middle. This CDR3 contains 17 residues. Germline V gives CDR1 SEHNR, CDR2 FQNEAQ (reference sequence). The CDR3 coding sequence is TGTGCCAGCAGCTCCGGGAAACTTAGCTCTGGGGCCAACGTCCTGACTTTC. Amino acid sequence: CASSSGKLSSGANVLTF.

CDR3 loop: CASSNPVGTGEEKLFF. As DNA, the CDR3 is TGCGCCAGCAGCAACCCTGTGGGGACAGGGGAAGAAAAACTGTTTTTT. The J gene is TRBJ1-4, the V gene TRBV5-1; 10 positions match TRBD1. CDR3 length equals 16 residues. Looked up from germline, CDR1 is SGHRS and CDR2 is YFSETQ. The trim removed 4 bases at V and 8 bases at J, leaving 11 bases unmatched.

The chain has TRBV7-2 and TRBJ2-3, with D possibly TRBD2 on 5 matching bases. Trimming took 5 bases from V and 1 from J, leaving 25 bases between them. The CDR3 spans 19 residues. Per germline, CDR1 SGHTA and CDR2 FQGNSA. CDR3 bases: TGTGCCAGCAGCCTCCGTGGGATGGGGTGGGAGAGCCGCACAGATACGCAGTATTTT. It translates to CASSLRGMGWESRTDTQYF.

The DNA for the CDR3 is TGCAGCGGCAGCGGGAGAGCAGATACGCAGTATTTT. Its protein is CSGSGRADTQYF. This chain connects TRBV29-1 to TRBJ2-3; TRBD2 matches at 8 bases. From germline, CDR1 is SQVTM and CDR2 ANQGSEA. V lost 7 bases and J lost 4; bases outside the gene matches: 4. This CDR3 comprises 12 residues.

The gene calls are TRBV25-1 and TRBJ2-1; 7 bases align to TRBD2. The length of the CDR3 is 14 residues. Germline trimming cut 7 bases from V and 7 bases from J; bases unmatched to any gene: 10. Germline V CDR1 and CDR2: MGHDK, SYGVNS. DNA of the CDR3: TGTGCCAGCACCCTGGCGGGAGCAGCAAATGAGCAGTTCTTC. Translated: CASTLAGAANEQFF. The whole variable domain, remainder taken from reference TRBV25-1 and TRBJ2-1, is EADIYQTPRYLVIGTGKKITLECSQTMGHDKMYWYQQDPGMELHLIHYSYGVNSTEKGDLSSESTVSRIRTEHFPLTLESARPSHTSQYLCASTLAGAANEQFFGPGTRLTVL.

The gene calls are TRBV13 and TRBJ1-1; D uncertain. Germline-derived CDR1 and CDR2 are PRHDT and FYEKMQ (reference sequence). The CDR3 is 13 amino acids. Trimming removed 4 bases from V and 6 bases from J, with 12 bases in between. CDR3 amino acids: CASSSSAGSEAFF. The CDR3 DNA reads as TGTGCCAGCAGCTCCTCGGCAGGATCTGAAGCTTTCTTT.

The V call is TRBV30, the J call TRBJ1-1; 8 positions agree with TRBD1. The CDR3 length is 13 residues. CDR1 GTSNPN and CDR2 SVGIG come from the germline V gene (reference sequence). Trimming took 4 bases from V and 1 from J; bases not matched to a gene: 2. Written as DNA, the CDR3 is TGTGCCTGGAAAACAGGGGGGAACACTGAAGCTTTCTTT. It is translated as CAWKTGGNTEAFF.

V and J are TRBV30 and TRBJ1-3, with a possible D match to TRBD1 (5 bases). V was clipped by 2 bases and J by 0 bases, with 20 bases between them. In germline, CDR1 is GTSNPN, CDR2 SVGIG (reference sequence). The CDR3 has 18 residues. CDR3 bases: TGTGCCTGGAGTCTCCGCATCCCAGGGACTACCTCTGGAAACACCATATATTTT. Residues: CAWSLRIPGTTSGNTIYF.

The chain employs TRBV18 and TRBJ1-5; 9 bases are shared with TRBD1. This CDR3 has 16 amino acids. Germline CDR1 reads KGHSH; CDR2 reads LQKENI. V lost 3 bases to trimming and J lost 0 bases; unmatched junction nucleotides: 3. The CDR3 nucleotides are TGTGCCAGCTCACCGGGGGACAGGGTTAGCAATCAGCCCCAGCATTTT. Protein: CASSPGDRVSNQPQHF.

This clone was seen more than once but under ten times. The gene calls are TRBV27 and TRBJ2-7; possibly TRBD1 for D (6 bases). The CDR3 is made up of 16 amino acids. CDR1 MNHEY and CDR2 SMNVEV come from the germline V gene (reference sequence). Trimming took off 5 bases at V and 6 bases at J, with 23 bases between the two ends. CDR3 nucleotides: TGTGCCAGCAGTCTAAACAGGGAATTGTATACGGGCGAGCAGTACTTC. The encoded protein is CASSLNRELYTGEQYF.